This T cell receptor (beta chain) emerged from a study of technical replicates of blood from several donors. This clone was seen a handful of times. Germline CDR1 is SGHDN and CDR2 is FVKESK. The CDR3 sequence is 15 residues long. V lost 0 bases to trimming and J lost 0 bases, with 8 bases between them. Profiling relied on immunoSEQ multiplex PCR, and the TCRdb table lists in-frame clones only, not all of them. The sample lists just over 70,000 clones, around 96% seen once, with 0.3% to 0.5% in the top ten. Source material: T cells isolated from PBMCs. The source of this sequence is a human donor in good health. J is TRBJ1-2 and V is TRBV14; D remains ambiguous. The chain's CDR3 is CASSQDPGANYGYTF. CDR3 in DNA: TGTGCCAGCAGCCAAGACCCCGGAGCTAACTATGGCTACACCTTC. The complete variable domain, with remaining parts taken from reference TRBV14 and TRBJ1-2, reads EAGVTQFPSHSVIEKGQTVTLRCDPISGHDNLYWYRRVMGKEIKFLLHFVKESKQDESGMPNNRFLAERTGGTYSTLKVQPAELEDSGVYFCASSQDPGANYGYTFGSGTRLTVV.